This T cell receptor beta chain was observed in a study of blood T cell repertoires in COVID-19 (dated by TCRdb to about 2020). Describing the broader study: The collaborator samples originated in the United States, Italy and Spain and spanned the acute and convalescent phases of COVID-19. Subjects who had been exposed to COVID-19, were actively infected with it, or had recovered from it provided the deeply sampled blood TCRbeta repertoires that made up the dataset. Where HLA class I and class II types were available, the types were taken from metadata supplied by the sample provider, not from assay-based typing. The material from the prospective study consisted of cDNA or gDNA derived from T cells, B-cell-depleted T cells, or PBMCs. The samples were drawn from two sources: the first 160 participants of the ongoing ImmuneRACE study, and fewer than 1,500 subjects contributed by 6 global collaborators. The repertoires were released in a freely available public database intended as a resource for research on the immune response to SARS-CoV-2. A de-identified subject ID, COVID-19 status, age in years and sex were almost always included in the sample metadata.

Collaborating institutions collected whole blood in K2EDTA tubes following their own protocols. For TCRbeta analysis, collaborators shipped samples in one of three forms: frozen whole blood, isolated PBMCs, or DNA extracted from either of those sample types. In the case of this clone: What this receptor recognizes is not known. No much larger clonotype is one base removed from it; base qualities were not supplied.

The germline V gene gives CDR1 as SGHVS and CDR2 as FNYEAQ. The CDR3, cysteine through phenylalanine, is 15 amino acids long. Only CDR3 DNA is held: 45 bases, read in frame from base 1. V is cut back by 5 bases and J by 3 bases, with 4 bases in the junction unmatched. TCRbeta CDR3 regions were amplified from genomic DNA by means of the immunoSEQ Assay, a bias-controlled multiplex PCR. The authors processed their data as follows. The number of nucleated cells in each sample was estimated by amplification of reference gene primers within the assay. Sequence reads were collapsed and filtered to measure the absolute abundance of every unique TCRbeta CDR3 rearrangement. For each sample, productive Simpson clonality was calculated by taking the square root of Simpson's diversity index across productive rearrangements. The source is immuneACCESS, and TCRdb retained only in-frame sequences with V and J called. Part of the clones is not carried over; for the studies checked, unresolved V genes explain less than half of this, and the remainder is unexplained. The D gene and trimming were derived from the DNA, and the V and J assignments and clone size from that table. For this sample the table gives 150,000 to 200,000 clones, of which 90% were detected only once. Of the sample, approximately 0.64% falls within the top ten clones.

The study at large found these results: The quantity of clinical and demographic metadata differed by source and by participant and was supplied without curation.

The receptor's source is a man in his forties or fifties with acute or convalescent COVID-19. The sequence links TRBV7-6 to TRBJ1-4; 9 central nucleotides agree with TRBD1. Sequenced material: peripheral blood. The DNA sequence is given as TGTGCCAGCAGCAGGCGGACAGGGGCTAATGAAAAACTGTTTTTT. Its protein product is CASSRRTGANEKLFF.